The 11 T cell receptor beta chains below were found in one sample sequenced in a study of monozygotic twins with inflammatory bowel disease. TCRdb reanalyzed the 5' RACE reads and collapses them to one entry per CDR3 protein, without DNA. The sample's table shows roughly 200,000 distinct CDR3 sequences. Material for sequencing was blood. All receptors come from a human donor with ulcerative colitis or Crohn's disease, or a healthy co-twin of an affected twin (not recorded which).

The chain carries TRBV28 and TRBJ1-2; TCRdb selects TRBD1, and the lack of DNA leaves this call unchecked. CDR1 MDHEN and CDR2 SYDVKM come from the germline V gene. The CDR3 consists of 11 residues. CDR3 region: CASSPGFGYTF.

V usage is TRBV3-1 and J usage is TRBJ2-5. This CDR3 has 11 amino acids. Germline CDR1 is LGHDT and CDR2 is YNNKEL (reference sequence). The CDR3 sequence: CASSQGETQYF.

V and J are TRBV28 and TRBJ2-1; TCRdb indicates TRBD1, and absent DNA this call remains unverified. CDR1 is MDHEN, CDR2 SYDVKM, per germline. The CDR3 runs to 14 residues. This CDR3 reads CASSFTTGLNEHFF.

CDR3: CSAKNPIYEQYF. The V and J genes are TRBV20-1 and TRBJ2-7. CDR1 is DFQATT, CDR2 SNEGSKA, per germline (reference sequence). The CDR3 runs 12 residues.

J is TRBJ2-1 and V is TRBV12-3 or TRBV12-4. The CDR3 contains 14 residues. CDR3 sequence reads: CASSLFLRSDEQFF.

This chain joins TRBV6-1 and TRBJ1-4. The CDR3 is made up of 15 amino acids. The germline V gene has CDR1 MNHNS and CDR2 SASEGT. Here the CDR3 reads CASKSLAGANEKLFF.

The CDR3 here is CASSLIAQTNYEQYF. The chain links TRBV5-1 to TRBJ2-7. Germline-derived CDR1 and CDR2 are SGHRS and YFSETQ. This CDR3 is built from 15 residues.

The rearrangement uses TRBV9 and TRBJ2-3; lacking DNA, the TRBD1 call made by TCRdb goes unchecked. The CDR3 runs to 14 residues. The germline V gene has CDR1 SGDLS and CDR2 YYNGEE. CDR3 protein: CASSPGGWGDTQYF.

The chain is built from TRBV5-1 and TRBJ1-2; TCRdb outputs TRBD1, but without DNA this stays unchecked. CDR3 length: 14 residues. CDR1 and CDR2 from the germline V gene are SGHRS and YFSETQ. This CDR3 is CASSSGQSDYGYTF.

The chain joins TRBV4-1 to TRBJ1-3. The germline CDR1 and CDR2 sequences are MGHRA and YSYEKL. The CDR3 runs 15 residues. The CDR3 spells CASSQRQAPGNTIYF.

The V gene is TRBV15, the J gene TRBJ1-5. This CDR3 contains 18 residues. Germline V gives CDR1 LNHNV, CDR2 YYDKDF (reference sequence). The CDR3 spells CATSRDETGGRSNQPQHF.